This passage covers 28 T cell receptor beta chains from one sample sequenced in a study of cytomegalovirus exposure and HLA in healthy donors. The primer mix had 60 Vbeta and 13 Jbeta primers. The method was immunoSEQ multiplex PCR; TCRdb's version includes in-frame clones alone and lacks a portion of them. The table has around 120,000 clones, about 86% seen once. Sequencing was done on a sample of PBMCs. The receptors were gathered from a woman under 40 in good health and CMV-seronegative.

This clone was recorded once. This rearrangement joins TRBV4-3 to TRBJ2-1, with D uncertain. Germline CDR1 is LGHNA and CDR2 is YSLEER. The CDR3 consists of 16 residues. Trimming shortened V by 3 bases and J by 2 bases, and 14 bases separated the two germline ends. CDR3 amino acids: CASSQADKFAYNEQFF. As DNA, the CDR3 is TGCGCCAGCAGCCAGGCCGACAAATTCGCCTACAATGAGCAGTTCTTC.

The CDR3 DNA sequence: TGTGCCAGCAGCTTAGGCCGACAGTTCTCTGGGGCCAACGTCCTGACTTTC. Translation gives CASSLGRQFSGANVLTF. The J gene is TRBJ2-6, the V gene TRBV11-2; D is perhaps TRBD1 (5 bases). The V gene's germline CDR1 is SGHAT and CDR2 FQNNGV. The ends were cut back, 1 base at V and 0 bases at J, with 10 bases in the middle. This CDR3 has 17 residues.

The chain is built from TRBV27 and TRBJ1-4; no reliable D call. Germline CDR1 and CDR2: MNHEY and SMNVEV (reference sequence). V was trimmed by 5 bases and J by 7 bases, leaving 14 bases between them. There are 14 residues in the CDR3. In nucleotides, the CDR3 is TGTGCCAGCAGTCGGGTCCTGGCGGGTGAAAAACTGTTTTTT. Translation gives CASSRVLAGEKLFF.

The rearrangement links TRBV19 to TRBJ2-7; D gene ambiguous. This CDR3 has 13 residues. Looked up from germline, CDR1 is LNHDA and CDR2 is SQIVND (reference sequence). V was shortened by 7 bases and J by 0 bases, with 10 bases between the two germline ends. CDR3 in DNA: TGTGCCAGTACCCCCCAGGACTCCTACGAGCAGTACTTC. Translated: CASTPQDSYEQYF.

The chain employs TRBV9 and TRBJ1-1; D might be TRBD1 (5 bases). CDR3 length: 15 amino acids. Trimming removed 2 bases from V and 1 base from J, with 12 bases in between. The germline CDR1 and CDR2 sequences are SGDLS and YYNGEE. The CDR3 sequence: CASSVQGPRNTEAFF. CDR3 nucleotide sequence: TGTGCCAGCAGCGTTCAGGGCCCGCGGAACACTGAAGCTTTCTTT.

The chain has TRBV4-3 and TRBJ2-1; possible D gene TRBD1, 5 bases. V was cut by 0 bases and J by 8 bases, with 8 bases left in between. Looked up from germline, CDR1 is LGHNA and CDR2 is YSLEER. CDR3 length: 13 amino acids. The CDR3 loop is CASSQEGVYEQFF. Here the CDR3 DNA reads TGCGCCAGCAGCCAAGAAGGGGTCTATGAGCAGTTCTTC.

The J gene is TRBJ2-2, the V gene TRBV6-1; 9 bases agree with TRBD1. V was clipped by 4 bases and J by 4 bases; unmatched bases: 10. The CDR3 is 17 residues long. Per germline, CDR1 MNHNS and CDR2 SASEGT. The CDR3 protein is CASSGSQGARRTGELFF. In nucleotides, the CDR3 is TGTGCCAGCAGTGGTTCACAGGGGGCGCGTCGCACCGGGGAGCTGTTTTTT.

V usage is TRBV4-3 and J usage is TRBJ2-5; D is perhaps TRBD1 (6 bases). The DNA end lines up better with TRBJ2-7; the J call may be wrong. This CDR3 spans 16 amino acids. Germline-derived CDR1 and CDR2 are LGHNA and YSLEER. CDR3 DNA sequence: TGCGCCAGCAGCCAAGTACCTTCCAAGGGGGAGTACGAGCAGTACTTC. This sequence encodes CASSQVPSKGEYEQYF.

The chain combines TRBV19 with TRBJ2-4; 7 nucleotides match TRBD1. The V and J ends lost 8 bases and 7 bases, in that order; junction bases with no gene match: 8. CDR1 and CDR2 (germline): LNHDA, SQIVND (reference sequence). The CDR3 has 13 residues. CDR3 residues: CASAPGRGNIQYF. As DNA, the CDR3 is TGTGCCAGTGCCCCAGGCAGGGGGAACATTCAGTACTTC.

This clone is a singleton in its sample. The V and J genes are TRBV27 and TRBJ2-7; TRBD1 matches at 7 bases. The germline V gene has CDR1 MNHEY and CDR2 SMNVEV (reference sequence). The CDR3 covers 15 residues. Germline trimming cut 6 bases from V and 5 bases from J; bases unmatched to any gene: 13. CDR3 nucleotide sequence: TGTGCCAGCAGCTTCGCCTGGACAGGAGTCAACGAGCAGTACTTC. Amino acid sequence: CASSFAWTGVNEQYF.

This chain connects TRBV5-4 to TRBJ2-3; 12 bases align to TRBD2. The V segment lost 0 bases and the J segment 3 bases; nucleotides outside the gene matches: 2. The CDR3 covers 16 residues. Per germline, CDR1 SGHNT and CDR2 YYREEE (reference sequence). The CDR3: CASSLGGLAGTDTQYF. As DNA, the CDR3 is TGTGCCAGCAGCTTGGGAGGACTAGCGGGGACAGATACGCAGTATTTT.

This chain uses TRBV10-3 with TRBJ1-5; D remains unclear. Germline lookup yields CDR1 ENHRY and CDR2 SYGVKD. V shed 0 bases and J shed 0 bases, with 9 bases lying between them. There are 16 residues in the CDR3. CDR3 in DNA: TGTGCCATCAGTGAGTCGTTACAGAATAGCAATCAGCCCCAGCATTTT. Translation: CAISESLQNSNQPQHF.

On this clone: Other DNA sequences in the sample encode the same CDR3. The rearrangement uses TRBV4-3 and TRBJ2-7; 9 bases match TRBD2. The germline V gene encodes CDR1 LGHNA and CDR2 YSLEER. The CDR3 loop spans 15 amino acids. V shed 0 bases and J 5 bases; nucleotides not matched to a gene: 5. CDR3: CASSQEGGRAHEQYF. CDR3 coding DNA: TGCGCCAGCAGCCAAGAAGGCGGGAGGGCCCACGAGCAGTACTTC.

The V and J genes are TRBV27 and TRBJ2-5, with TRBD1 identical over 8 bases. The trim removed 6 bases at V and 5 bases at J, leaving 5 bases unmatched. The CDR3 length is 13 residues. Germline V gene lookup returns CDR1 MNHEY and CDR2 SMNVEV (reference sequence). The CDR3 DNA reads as TGTGCCAGCAGCTGGACAGGGTTGGAGACCCAGTACTTC. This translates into CASSWTGLETQYF.

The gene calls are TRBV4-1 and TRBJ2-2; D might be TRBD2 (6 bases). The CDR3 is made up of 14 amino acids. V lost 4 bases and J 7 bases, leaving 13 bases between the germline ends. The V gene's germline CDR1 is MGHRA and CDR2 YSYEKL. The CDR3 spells CASSPTSFFGELFF. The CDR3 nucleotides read TGCGCCAGCAGCCCAACTAGCTTCTTCGGGGAGCTGTTTTTT.

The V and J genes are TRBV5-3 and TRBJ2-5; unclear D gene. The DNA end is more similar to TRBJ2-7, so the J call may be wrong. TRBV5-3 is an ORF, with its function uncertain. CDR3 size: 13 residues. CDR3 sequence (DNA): TGTGCCAGAAGCCCCCCCGTACTCTACGAGCAGTACTTC. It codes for CARSPPVLYEQYF.

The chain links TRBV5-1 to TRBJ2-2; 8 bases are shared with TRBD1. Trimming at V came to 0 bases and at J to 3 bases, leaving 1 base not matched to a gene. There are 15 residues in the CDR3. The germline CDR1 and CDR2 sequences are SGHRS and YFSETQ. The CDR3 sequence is CASSLEDRDTGELFF. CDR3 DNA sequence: TGCGCCAGCAGCTTGGAGGACAGGGACACCGGGGAGCTGTTTTTT.

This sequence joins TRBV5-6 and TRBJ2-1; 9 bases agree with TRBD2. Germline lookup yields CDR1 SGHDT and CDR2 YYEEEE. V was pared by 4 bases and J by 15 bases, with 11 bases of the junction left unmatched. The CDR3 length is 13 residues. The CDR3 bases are TGTGCCAGCAGCGGGTCCCTAGCGGGAACCCGGTTCTTC. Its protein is CASSGSLAGTRFF.

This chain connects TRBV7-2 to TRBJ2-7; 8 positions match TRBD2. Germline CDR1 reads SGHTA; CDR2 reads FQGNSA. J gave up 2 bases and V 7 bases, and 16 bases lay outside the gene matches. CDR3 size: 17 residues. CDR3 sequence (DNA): TGTGCCAGCACCAAAGCCCCCCTACGGGAGGGTCCCTACGAGCAGTACTTC. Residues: CASTKAPLREGPYEQYF.

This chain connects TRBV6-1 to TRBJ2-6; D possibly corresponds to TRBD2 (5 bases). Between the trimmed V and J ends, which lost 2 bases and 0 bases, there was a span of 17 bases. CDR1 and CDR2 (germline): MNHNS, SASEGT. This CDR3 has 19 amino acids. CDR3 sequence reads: CASSERGLDRRSGANVLTF. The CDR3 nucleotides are TGTGCCAGCAGTGAACGCGGACTTGACCGGCGCTCTGGGGCCAACGTCCTGACTTTC.

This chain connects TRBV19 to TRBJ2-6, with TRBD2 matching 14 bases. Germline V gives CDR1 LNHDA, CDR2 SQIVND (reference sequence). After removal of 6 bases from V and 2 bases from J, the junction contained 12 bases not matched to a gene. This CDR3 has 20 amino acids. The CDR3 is CASRNLGLAGGRTGANVLTF. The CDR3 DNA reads TGTGCCAGTAGGAACCTCGGACTAGCGGGGGGCCGTACTGGGGCCAACGTCCTGACTTTC.

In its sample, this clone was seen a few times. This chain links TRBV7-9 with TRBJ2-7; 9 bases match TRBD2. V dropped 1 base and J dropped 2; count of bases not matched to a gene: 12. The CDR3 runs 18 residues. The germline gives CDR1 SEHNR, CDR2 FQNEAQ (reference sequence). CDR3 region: CASSLVRPTSGPTYEQYF. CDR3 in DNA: TGTGCCAGCAGCTTAGTAAGGCCAACTAGCGGGCCTACCTACGAGCAGTACTTC.

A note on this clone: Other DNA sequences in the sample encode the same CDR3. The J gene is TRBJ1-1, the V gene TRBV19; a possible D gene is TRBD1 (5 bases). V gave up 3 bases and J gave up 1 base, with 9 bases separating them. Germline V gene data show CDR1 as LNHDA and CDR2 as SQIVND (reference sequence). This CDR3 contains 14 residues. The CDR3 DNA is TGTGCCAGTAGTATCGCAGGACAGAACACTGAAGCTTTCTTT. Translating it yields CASSIAGQNTEAFF.

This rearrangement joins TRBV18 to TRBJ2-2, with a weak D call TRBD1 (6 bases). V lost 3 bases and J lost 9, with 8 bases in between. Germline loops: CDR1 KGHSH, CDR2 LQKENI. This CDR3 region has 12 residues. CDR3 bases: TGTGCCAGCTCACCGGGGGCCCGGGAGCTGTTTTTT. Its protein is CASSPGARELFF. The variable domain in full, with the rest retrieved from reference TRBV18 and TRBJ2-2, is NAGVMQNPRHLVRRRGQEARLRCSPMKGHSHVYWYRQLPEEGLKFMVYLQKENIIDESGMPKERFSAEFPKEGPSILRIQQVVRGDSAAYFCASSPGARELFFGEGSRLTVL.

The CDR3 spells CASSLALAETNTQYF. Written as DNA, the CDR3 is TGTGCCAGCAGTTTGGCGCTAGCAGAAACCAATACGCAGTATTTT. The chain links TRBV28 to TRBJ2-3; D is perhaps TRBD2 (5 bases). V gave up 3 bases and J gave up 7 bases, with 17 bases separating them. Germline CDR1 is MDHEN and CDR2 is SYDVKM. CDR3 length: 15 amino acids.

The CDR3 sequence is CASSYRGDSKAFF. As DNA, the CDR3 is TGTGCCAGCAGTTACCGAGGGGACAGTAAAGCTTTCTTT. The V gene is TRBV6-5, the J gene TRBJ1-1, with 7 bases fitting TRBD1. After removal of 2 bases from V and 9 bases from J, the junction contained 6 bases not matched to a gene. This CDR3 comprises 13 residues. In germline, CDR1 is MNHEY, CDR2 SVGAGI.

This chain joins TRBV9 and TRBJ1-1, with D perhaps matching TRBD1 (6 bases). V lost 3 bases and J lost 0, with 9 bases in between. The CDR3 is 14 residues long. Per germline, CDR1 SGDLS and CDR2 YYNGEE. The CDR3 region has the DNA TGTGCCAGCAGCGCGACAGGCCTGAACACTGAAGCTTTCTTT. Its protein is CASSATGLNTEAFF.

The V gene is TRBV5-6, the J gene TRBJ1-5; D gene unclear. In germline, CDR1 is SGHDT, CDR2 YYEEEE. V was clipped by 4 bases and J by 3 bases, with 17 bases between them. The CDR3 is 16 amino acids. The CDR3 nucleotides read TGTGCCAGCAGCCGGCGGGGTGGGCGCACCAATCAGCCCCAGCATTTT. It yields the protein CASSRRGGRTNQPQHF.